Below, one T cell receptor beta chain is given with its context. This clonotype came up many times. Its antigen specificity is not known. Nothing much larger sits one base from this clone, and base qualities are not available. This record comes from a study of early T cells in non-severe SARS-CoV-2 infection (dated by TCRdb to the early 2020s). Regarding the complete study: Because TCR sequencing relied on bulk RNA taken from unsorted whole blood, pairing of alpha and beta chains was not possible. Findings and caveats that apply to the study as a whole: VDJdb matching was skewed toward anti-spike CD8 responses, so virus-specific expansions were likely underestimated and private and CD4 specificities were missed.

Set within a cohort of healthcare workers in London, UK, this nested case-control study involved weekly PCR testing of nasopharyngeal swabs along with blood sampling. Healthcare workers were recruited between 23 and 31 March 2020, during the week of the UK lockdown, and were followed weekly for up to roughly 15 weeks. The germline ends are 8 bases apart after V is trimmed by 1 base and J by 5 bases. From the cysteine through the phenylalanine, the CDR3 covers 13 amino acids. The only DNA kept is the CDR3, 39 bases in frame from the first base. Preparation of the library involved 5' RACE. Instrument on record: NextSeq 500. The TCR library protocol attached unique molecular identifiers to individual cDNA molecules to correct for sequencing error and PCR bias. Both TCR alpha and beta chains were sequenced, and tight co-correlation was observed between alpha and beta sequence abundances in each sample. Under the source paper's analysis protocol: Decombinator V4 was used to annotate the V gene, J gene and CDR3 of the TCR sequences. Expanded TCRs were defined as changing significantly between any two time points under a Poisson model with p below 0.0001. TCR abundances were normalised to the total number of TCRs sequenced per sample and were expressed as counts per million. MAIT TCRs were defined by TRAV1-2 paired with TRAJ12, TRAJ20 or TRAJ33, and iNKT TCRs by TRAV10 paired with TRAJ18. VDJdb, accessed 1 November 2021, was searched for CMV, EBV and SARS-CoV-2 annotated TCRs, with TCRs annotated for multiple antigens excluded. TCRdb handled the public reads itself, with Q25 trimming in fastp and clone calling in MiXCR, and kept productive beta chains. Each entry is one CDR3 protein sequence, shown with its most common DNA and genes. These V and J calls derive from TCRdb rather than the authors' analysis. Counted in this sample were approximately 77,000 distinct CDR3 sequences; 5% of them appeared once. Roughly 6.6% of the sample comes from the top ten.

The clonotype originates from an adult who was a healthcare worker with PCR-confirmed SARS-CoV-2 infection or an uninfected control (not recorded which). The chain is encoded by TRBV12-3 or TRBV12-4 joined to TRBJ1-2, and the D gene may be TRBD1, 5 bases matching. Sequenced material: whole blood, taken at baseline. DNA sequence: TGTGCCAGCAGTTTAGTGGGGGAGTATGGCTACACCTTC. The resulting protein is CASSLVGEYGYTF.